Given below is one T cell receptor beta chain in context. Its matching antigen is unknown. This specimen belongs to a study of metastatic and nonmetastatic thyroid tumors. Study summary: It was across blood and tumor or nodule tissue from malignant and benign thyroid patients that repertoires were compared. Study-wide findings and caveats: Versus benign nodules, malignant thyroid tumors reportedly had significantly higher TCR beta diversity, in blood and tumor.

Original handling: The study built a papillary thyroid cancer distant-metastasis classifier from CDR3 differences across clinicopathological groups. TCRdb reanalyzed the PCR reads via MiXCR. V and J calls and clone size were set by TCRdb, not the authors. This table has around 7,000 clones, around 35% appearing once. Germline V gives CDR1 SGHRS, CDR2 YFSETQ. This CDR3 is built from 16 residues. Trimming pared 4 bases from V and 1 base from J, leaving 15 bases between. Among the patients, none had received any treatment before thyroid surgery. Input material: adjacent normal tissue. The V gene is TRBV5-1, the J gene TRBJ1-3; D is perhaps TRBD1 (6 bases). This clonotype was obtained from a female donor with papillary thyroid cancer or a benign thyroid nodule (not recorded which). Some clones in this sample may be carry-over from other donors' samples. The CDR3: CASSKIQGGSGNTIYF. The CDR3 DNA reads as TGCGCCAGCAGCAAAATACAGGGAGGTTCTGGAAACACCATATATTTT.